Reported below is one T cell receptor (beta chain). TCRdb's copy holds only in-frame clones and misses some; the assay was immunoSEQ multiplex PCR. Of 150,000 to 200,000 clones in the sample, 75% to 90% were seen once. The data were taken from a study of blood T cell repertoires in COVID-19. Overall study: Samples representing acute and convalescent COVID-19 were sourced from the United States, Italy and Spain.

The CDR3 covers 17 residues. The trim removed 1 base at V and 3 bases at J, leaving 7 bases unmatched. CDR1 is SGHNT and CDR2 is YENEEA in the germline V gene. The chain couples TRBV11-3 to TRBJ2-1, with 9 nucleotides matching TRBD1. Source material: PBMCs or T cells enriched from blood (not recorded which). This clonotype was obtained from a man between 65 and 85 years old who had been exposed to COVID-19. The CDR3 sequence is CASSLVGQGIGYNEQFF. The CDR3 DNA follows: TGTGCCAGCAGCTTAGTGGGACAGGGCATTGGCTACAATGAGCAGTTCTTC. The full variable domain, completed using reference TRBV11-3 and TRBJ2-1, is EAGVVQSPRYKIIEKKQPVAFWCNPISGHNTLYWYLQNLGQGPELLIRYENEEAVDDSQLPKDRFSAERLKGVDSTLKIQPAELGDSAVYLCASSLVGQGIGYNEQFFGPGTRLTVL.